This T cell receptor beta chain came from a study of vaccination effects on CD4 cells after COVID-19 (dated by TCRdb to the early 2020s). About the study as a whole: In the ViraFEST assay, PBMC were stimulated with viral peptide pools, and TCR sequencing was then used to find antigen-specific CD4+ T cell clonotypes based on their expansion. Cultures from other donors in the study were sequenced using the Oncomine TCR Beta short-read assay on an Illumina iSeq 100. A few million PBMC per well were cultured with approximately 10 ug/ml peptides in IMDM containing about 5% human AB serum, around 10 IU/ml IL-2 and gentamicin. Post-vaccine samples across the study were collected a median of 72 days after the second dose, with a range of 14 to 241. In both COVID-19 convalescent patients and infection-naive vaccine recipients, the study compared SARS-CoV-2 spike-specific CD4+ TCR repertoires from before mRNA vaccination with those from after it. The full study included 9 to 10 COVID-19 convalescent patients and several SARS-CoV-2-naive healthy vaccine recipients. General study outcomes and caveats: Limitations of the study were the small number of convalescent patients and the absence of early post-infection timepoints. In healthy vaccine recipients, vaccine-induced clones were almost all SARS-CoV-2 mono-reactive, with only 1 of 255 being cross-reactive with common cold coronaviruses. At late post-vaccination timepoints, both infection-induced and vaccine-induced clones showed marked clonal contraction, consistent with waning T cell responses.

After more than nine days of culture, CD4+ T cells were isolated with the EasySep CD4+ T cell isolation kit. Each participant received two doses of an mRNA SARS-CoV-2 vaccine, either BNT162b2 or mRNA-1273. None of the healthy vaccine recipients had a prior SARS-CoV-2 infection, which was confirmed by nucleocapsid antibody tests that came back negative both before and after vaccination. On days 3 and 7, half of the culture medium was replaced with fresh IL-2-containing medium. Unless noted otherwise, every peptide stimulation condition was cultured in triplicate wells. PBMC were separated from whole blood using Ficoll-Paque Plus gradient centrifugation and were then either cryopreserved at -140C or used fresh. The QIAamp micro DNA kit was used to extract genomic DNA from the cultured CD4+ T cells. After removal of 7 bases from V and 3 bases from J, the junction retains 5 bases not matched to a gene. Spanning cysteine to phenylalanine, the CDR3 consists of 13 amino acids. Of the read, only the CDR3 DNA is kept; its 39 bases are in frame from base 1. The germline V gene provides CDR1 MDHEN and CDR2 SYDVKM.

As to this clone: Its antigen has not been determined. No much larger clone is present one base from it, and per-base qualities are unavailable.

The library was built by means of the immunoSEQ multiplex PCR assay. DNA from the cultured, isolated CD4+ T cells was subjected to TCR beta CDR3 sequencing. The published analysis was carried out like this. Non-productive TCR sequences were discarded, and reads were trimmed to the CDR3 region, with only CDR3s of 7 or more amino acids retained. The MANAFEST web app was used to identify antigen-specific clonotypes by comparing expansion in peptide wells with expansion in reference cultures. Positive clones required FDR<0.05 expansion versus reference and all other wells, odds ratio above 5, and frequency above 0.1% in two replicate wells. A clonotype was defined as cross-reactive if the clonotype was significantly expanded both in SARS-CoV-2 spike wells and in at least one common cold coronavirus spike condition. Levenshtein distance calculated with the stringdist R package was used to assess CDR3 similarity, and unrooted trees were constructed with ape in R 3.6.1. In its TCRdb copy, this immuneACCESS table keeps in-frame sequences only and misses some clones. Where compared with another copy, unresolved V genes explain less than half of these, and the others have no known cause. V and J calls and clone size follow that table, whereas D and trimming were derived from the DNA. This sample gives about 8,900 clones in total; around 76% of them show up just once. The top ten clonotypes cover 10% to 13% of the sample.

The sample consisted of CD4+ T cells from PBMCs cultured without peptide, taken after COVID-19 vaccination. The sequence links TRBV28 to TRBJ2-7, with 8 junctional bases fitting TRBD1. The TCR comes from a human donor who received a COVID-19 vaccine. The CDR3 in this case is CASTPGQDYEQYF. The nucleotide sequence reads TGTGCCAGCACCCCGGGACAGGACTACGAGCAGTACTTC.